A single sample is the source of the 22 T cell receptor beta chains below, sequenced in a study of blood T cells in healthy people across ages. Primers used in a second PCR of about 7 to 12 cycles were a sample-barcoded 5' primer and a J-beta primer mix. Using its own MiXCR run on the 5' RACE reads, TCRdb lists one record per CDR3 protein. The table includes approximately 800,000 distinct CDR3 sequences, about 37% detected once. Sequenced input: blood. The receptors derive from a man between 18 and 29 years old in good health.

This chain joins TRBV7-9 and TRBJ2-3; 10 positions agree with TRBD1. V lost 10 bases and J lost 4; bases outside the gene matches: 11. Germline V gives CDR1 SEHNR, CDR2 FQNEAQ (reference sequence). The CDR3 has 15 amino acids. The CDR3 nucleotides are TGTGCCATCGAGCCGGGACAGGGGATCTCAGATACGCAGTATTTT. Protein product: CAIEPGQGISDTQYF.

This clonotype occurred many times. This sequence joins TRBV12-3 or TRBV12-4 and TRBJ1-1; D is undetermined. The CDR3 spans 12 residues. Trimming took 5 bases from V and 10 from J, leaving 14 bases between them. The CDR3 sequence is CASSGSKLGAFF. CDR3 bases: TGTGCCAGCAGTGGATCTAAGCTGGGAGCTTTCTTT.

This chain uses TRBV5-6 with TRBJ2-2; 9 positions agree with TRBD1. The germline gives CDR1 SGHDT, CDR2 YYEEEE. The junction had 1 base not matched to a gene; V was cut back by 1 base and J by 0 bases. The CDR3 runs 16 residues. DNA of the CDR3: TGTGCCAGCAGCTTGACAGGGGGCGCGAACACCGGGGAGCTGTTTTTT. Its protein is CASSLTGGANTGELFF.

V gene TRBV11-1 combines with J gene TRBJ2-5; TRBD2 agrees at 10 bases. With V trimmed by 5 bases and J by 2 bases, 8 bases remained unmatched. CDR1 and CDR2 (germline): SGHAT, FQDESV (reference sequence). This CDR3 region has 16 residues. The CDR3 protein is CASSHQVAGGQETQYF. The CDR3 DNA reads TGTGCCAGCAGCCACCAGGTAGCGGGGGGTCAAGAGACCCAGTACTTC.

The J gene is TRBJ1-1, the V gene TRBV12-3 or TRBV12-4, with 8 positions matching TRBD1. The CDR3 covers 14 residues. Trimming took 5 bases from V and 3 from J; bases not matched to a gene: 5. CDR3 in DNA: TGTGCCAGCAGTATCAGGGGGCGGGACACTGAAGCTTTCTTT. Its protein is CASSIRGRDTEAFF.

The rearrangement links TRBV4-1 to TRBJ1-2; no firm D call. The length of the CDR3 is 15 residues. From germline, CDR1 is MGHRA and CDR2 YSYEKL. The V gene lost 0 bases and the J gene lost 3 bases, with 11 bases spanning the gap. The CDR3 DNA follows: TGCGCCAGCAGCCAAGATTCGGGGTTTGACTATGGCTACACCTTC. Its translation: CASSQDSGFDYGYTF.

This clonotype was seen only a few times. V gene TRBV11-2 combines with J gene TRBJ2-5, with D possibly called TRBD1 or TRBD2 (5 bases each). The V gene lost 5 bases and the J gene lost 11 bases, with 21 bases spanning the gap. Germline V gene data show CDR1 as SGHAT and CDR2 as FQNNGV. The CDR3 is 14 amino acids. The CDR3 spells CASSPPGRRLEQYF. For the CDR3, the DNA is TGTGCCAGCAGCCCTCCGGGACGGAGGCTTGAGCAGTACTTC.

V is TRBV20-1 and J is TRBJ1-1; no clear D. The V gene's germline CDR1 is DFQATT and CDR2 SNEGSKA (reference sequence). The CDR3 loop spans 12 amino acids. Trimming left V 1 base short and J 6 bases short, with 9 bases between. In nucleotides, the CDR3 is TGCAGTGCTAGAGGGCCCGGGCCTGAAGCTTTCTTT. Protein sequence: CSARGPGPEAFF.

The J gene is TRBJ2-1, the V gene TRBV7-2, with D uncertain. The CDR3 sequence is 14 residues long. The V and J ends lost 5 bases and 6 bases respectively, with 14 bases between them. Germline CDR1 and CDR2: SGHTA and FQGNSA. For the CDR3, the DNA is TGTGCCAGCAGCCCATCGTTGACTCTCAATGAGCAGTTCTTC. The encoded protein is CASSPSLTLNEQFF.

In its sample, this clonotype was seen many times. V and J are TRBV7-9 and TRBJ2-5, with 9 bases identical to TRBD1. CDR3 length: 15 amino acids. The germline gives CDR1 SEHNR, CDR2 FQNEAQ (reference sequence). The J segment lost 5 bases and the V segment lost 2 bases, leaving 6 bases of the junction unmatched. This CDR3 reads CASSLTTGQGETQYF. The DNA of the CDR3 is TGTGCCAGCAGCTTAACTACCGGACAGGGGGAGACCCAGTACTTC.

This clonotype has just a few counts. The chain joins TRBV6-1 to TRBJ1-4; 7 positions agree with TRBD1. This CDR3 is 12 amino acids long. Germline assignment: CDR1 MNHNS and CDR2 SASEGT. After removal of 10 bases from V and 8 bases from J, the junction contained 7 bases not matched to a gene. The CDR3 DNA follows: TGTGCCACTAGACAGGGTGGAGAAAAACTGTTTTTT. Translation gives CATRQGGEKLFF.

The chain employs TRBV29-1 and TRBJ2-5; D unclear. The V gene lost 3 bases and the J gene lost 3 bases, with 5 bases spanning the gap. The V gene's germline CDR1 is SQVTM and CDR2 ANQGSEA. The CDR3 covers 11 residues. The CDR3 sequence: CSVDPEETQYF. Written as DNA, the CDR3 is TGCAGCGTTGATCCGGAAGAGACCCAGTACTTC.

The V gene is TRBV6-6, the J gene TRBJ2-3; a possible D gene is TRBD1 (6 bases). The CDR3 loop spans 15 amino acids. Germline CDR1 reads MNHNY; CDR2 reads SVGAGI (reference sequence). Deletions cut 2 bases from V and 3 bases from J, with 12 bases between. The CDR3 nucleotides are TGTGCCAGCAGTTACCCCGGGACAAGGACAGATACGCAGTATTTT. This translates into CASSYPGTRTDTQYF.

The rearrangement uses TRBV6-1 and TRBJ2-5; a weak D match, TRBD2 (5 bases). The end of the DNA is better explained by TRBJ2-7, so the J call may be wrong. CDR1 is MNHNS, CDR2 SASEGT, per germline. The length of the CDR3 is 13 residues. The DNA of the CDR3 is TGTGCCAGCAGTGTAGCGCTCGCCTACGAGCAGTACTTC. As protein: CASSVALAYEQYF.

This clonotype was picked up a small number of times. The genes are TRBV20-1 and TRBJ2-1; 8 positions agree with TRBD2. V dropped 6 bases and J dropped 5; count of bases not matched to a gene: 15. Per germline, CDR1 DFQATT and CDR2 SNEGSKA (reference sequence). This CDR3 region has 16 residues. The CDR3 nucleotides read TGCAGTGCAAGATCCATGGCGGGGGGAATTCACAATGAGCAGTTCTTC. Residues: CSARSMAGGIHNEQFF.

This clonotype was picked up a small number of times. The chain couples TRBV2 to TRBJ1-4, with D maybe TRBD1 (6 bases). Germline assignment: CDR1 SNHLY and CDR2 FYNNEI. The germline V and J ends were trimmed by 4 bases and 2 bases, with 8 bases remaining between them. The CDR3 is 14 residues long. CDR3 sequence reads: CASSGQVTNEKLFF. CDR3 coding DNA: TGTGCCAGCAGTGGACAGGTGACTAATGAAAAACTGTTTTTT.

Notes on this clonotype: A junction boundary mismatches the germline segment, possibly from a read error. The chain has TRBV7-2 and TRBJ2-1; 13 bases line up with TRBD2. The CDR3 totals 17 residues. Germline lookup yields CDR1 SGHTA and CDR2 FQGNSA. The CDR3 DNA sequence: TGTGCCGGCAGCTTAGCCCCCGGGACTAGCGGGAACAATGAGCAGTTCTTC. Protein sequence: CAGSLAPGTSGNNEQFF.

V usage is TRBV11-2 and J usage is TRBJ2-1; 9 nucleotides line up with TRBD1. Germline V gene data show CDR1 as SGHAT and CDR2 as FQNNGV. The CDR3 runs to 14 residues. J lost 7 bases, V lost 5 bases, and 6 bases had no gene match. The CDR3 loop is CASSTWDRANEQFF. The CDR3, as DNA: TGTGCCAGCAGCACCTGGGACAGGGCAAATGAGCAGTTCTTC.

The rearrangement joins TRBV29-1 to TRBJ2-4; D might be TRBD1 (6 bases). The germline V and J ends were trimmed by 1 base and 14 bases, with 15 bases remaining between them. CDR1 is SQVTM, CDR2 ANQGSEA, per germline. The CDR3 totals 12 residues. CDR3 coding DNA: TGCAGCGTTGAAGGTTACAGGGAGTGCAAGTACTTC. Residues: CSVEGYRECKYF.

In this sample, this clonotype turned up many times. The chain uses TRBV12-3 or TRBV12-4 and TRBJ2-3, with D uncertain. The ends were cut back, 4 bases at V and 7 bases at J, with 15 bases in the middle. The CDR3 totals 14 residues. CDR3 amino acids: CASSSSGRGHTQYF. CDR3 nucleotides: TGTGCCAGCAGTTCCTCGGGTAGAGGTCATACGCAGTATTTT.

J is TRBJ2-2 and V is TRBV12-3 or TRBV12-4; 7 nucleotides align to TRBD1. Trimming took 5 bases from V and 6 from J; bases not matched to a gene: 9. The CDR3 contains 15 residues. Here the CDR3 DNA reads TGTGCCAGCAGTCACGTAGACAGGGCCCCCGGGGAGCTGTTTTTT. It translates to CASSHVDRAPGELFF.

CDR3 sequence (DNA): TGTGCCAGCAGTGATGAAGGGCTGATGTACACTGAAGCTTTCTTT. This encodes CASSDEGLMYTEAFF. The chain is built from TRBV25-1 and TRBJ1-1; no clear D gene. Germline values: CDR1 MGHDK, CDR2 SYGVNS. Trimming took 3 bases from V and 3 from J, leaving 14 bases between them. The CDR3 sequence is 15 residues long.